The 8 T cell receptor beta chains reported below all come from one sample, sequenced in a study of shared clonotypes between healthy human individuals. The repertoire was sequenced with immunoSEQ multiplex PCR; TCRdb's copy has only in-frame clones and lacks some. Among fewer than 1.6 million clones listed, approximately 98.5% were seen once. The sequenced sample was naive CD4+ T cells sorted from blood. Subset defined: CD45RA+ positively selected. The receptor set was obtained from a man aged 25 to 45 in good health.

The genes are TRBV5-1 and TRBJ2-3; TRBD1 might be the D (5 bases). The CDR3 is 14 residues long. Germline CDR1 and CDR2: SGHRS and YFSETQ. V was shortened by 4 bases and J by 3 bases, with 12 bases between the two germline ends. The CDR3, as DNA: TGCGCCAGCAGCGCAGGGATGGAGACAGATACGCAGTATTTT. Translating it yields CASSAGMETDTQYF.

The J gene is TRBJ2-2, the V gene TRBV7-3; the D gene is possibly TRBD2 (6 bases). V was shortened by 4 bases and J by 0 bases, with 9 bases between the two germline ends. The CDR3 totals 15 residues. CDR1 is SGHTA, CDR2 FQGTGA, per germline. This chain's CDR3 is CASSWGTANTGELFF. The CDR3 DNA reads as TGTGCCAGCAGCTGGGGGACTGCGAACACCGGGGAGCTGTTTTTT.

The rearrangement links TRBV6-6 to TRBJ2-7; unclear D gene. Trimming cost V 2 bases and J 3 bases, with 11 bases left between them. CDR3 size: 14 residues. Germline V gene data show CDR1 as MNHNY and CDR2 as SVGAGI (reference sequence). The DNA of the CDR3 is TGTGCCAGCAGTTACGGTGGGTTTGTCTACGAGCAGTACTTC. Amino acid sequence: CASSYGGFVYEQYF.

The chain has TRBV29-1 and TRBJ1-2; the D is unclear. This CDR3 is built from 12 residues. CDR1 and CDR2 (germline): SQVTM, ANQGSEA. V lost 4 bases to trimming and J lost 8 bases, with 14 bases between them. In nucleotides, the CDR3 is TGCAGCGTTGGGTCTTCCCTACTAGGCTACACCTTC. It specifies CSVGSSLLGYTF.

The chain recombines TRBV7-8 with TRBJ2-3; D is uncertain. Germline CDR1 and CDR2: SGHVS and FQNEAQ. V lost 1 base, J lost 5 bases, and 13 bases lay in between. This CDR3 spans 15 amino acids. CDR3: CASSLGHQTQDTQYF. CDR3 bases: TGTGCCAGCAGCTTAGGCCACCAGACCCAAGATACGCAGTATTTT.

This sequence joins TRBV5-1 and TRBJ2-7; no clear D gene. Between the trimmed V and J ends, which lost 4 bases and 9 bases, there was a span of 17 bases. Germline loops: CDR1 SGHRS, CDR2 YFSETQ. The CDR3 contains 13 residues. CDR3 bases: TGCGCCAGCAGCCTGCCCGCCGCATCGGGGCAGTACTTC. Translating gives CASSLPAASGQYF. Drawing the rest from reference TRBV5-1 and TRBJ2-7, the complete variable domain is KAGVTQTPRYLIKTRGQQVTLSCSPISGHRSVSWYQQTPGQGLQFLFEYFSETQRNKGNFPGRFSGRQFSNSRSEMNVSTLELGDSALYLCASSLPAASGQYFGPGTRLTVT.

The chain links TRBV5-1 to TRBJ2-1, with D perhaps TRBD2 (5 bases). Per germline, CDR1 SGHRS and CDR2 YFSETQ. The CDR3 contains 13 residues. The V and J ends lost 4 bases and 3 bases respectively, with 8 bases between them. Here the CDR3 DNA reads TGCGCCAGCAGCCGACTAAACTACAATGAGCAGTTCTTC. This sequence encodes CASSRLNYNEQFF.

This chain joins TRBV5-1 and TRBJ2-1; the match to TRBD1 covers 10 bases. The V and J ends lost 2 bases and 6 bases, in that order; junction bases with no gene match: 5. The CDR3 is made up of 15 amino acids. Germline V gives CDR1 SGHRS, CDR2 YFSETQ. CDR3 nucleotide sequence: TGCGCCAGCAGCTTTGTGGACAGGGGGGCCAATGAGCAGTTCTTC. This codes for CASSFVDRGANEQFF. Combining the CDR3 with reference TRBV5-1 and TRBJ2-1 gives the whole variable domain KAGVTQTPRYLIKTRGQQVTLSCSPISGHRSVSWYQQTPGQGLQFLFEYFSETQRNKGNFPGRFSGRQFSNSRSEMNVSTLELGDSALYLCASSFVDRGANEQFFGPGTRLTVL.